Listed here are 9 T cell receptor beta chains from one sample, sequenced in a study of OX40 agonist ivuxolimab in advanced cancers. Method: immunoSEQ multiplex PCR; TCRdb's copy keeps in-frame clones and lacks some. The sample yields about 130,000 clones, 90% seen once. The sample here was CD4+ or CD8+ T cells sorted from blood, taken in a trial of the OX40 agonist ivuxolimab. These receptor sequences come from an adult with an advanced solid tumor such as melanoma, head and neck, liver or kidney cancer.

This clone was counted between two and nine times. The V gene is TRBV11-2, the J gene TRBJ1-1; no reliable D call. Trimming took 3 bases from V and 1 from J, leaving 6 bases between them. The CDR3 has 13 amino acids. Germline CDR1 SGHAT, CDR2 FQNNGV. CDR3 bases: TGTGCCAGCAGCTTTGGCCAGAACACTGAAGCTTTCTTT. It specifies CASSFGQNTEAFF.

The chain uses TRBV6-6 and TRBJ1-6; D might be TRBD1 (5 bases). Trimming pared 6 bases from V and 7 bases from J, leaving 13 bases between. The CDR3 sequence is 14 residues long. Germline values: CDR1 MNHNY, CDR2 SVGAGI (reference sequence). CDR3 DNA: TGTGCCAGCAGGACCAGGGTCGGGAATTCACCCCTCCACTTT. Translation gives CASRTRVGNSPLHF.

The table lists this clone with a few counts. The chain employs TRBV9 and TRBJ2-2; 8 bases align to TRBD2. Germline loops: CDR1 SGDLS, CDR2 YYNGEE. CDR3 length equals 16 residues. The V segment lost 7 bases and the J segment 5 bases; nucleotides outside the gene matches: 13. CDR3 nucleotide sequence: TGTGCCAGCTCCGAGGGAAGCGGGAGAAATACCGGGGAGCTGTTTTTT. This encodes CASSEGSGRNTGELFF.

The genes are TRBV5-6 and TRBJ1-3; D not certain. The CDR3 contains 17 residues. Germline CDR1 reads SGHDT; CDR2 reads YYEEEE. The germline V and J ends were trimmed by 3 bases and 0 bases, with 16 bases remaining between them. The CDR3 loop reads CASSSAGPEPSGNTIYF. The DNA of the CDR3 is TGTGCCAGCAGCTCCGCAGGCCCAGAGCCCTCTGGAAACACCATATATTTT.

The V call is TRBV5-6, the J call TRBJ2-7; TRBD1 or TRBD2 may be the D gene (5 bases each). Per the germline V gene, CDR1 is SGHDT and CDR2 is YYEEEE. V lost 6 bases and J lost 0, with 10 bases in between. The CDR3 is made up of 13 amino acids. The CDR3 loop reads CASTEGSSYEQYF. The CDR3 region has the DNA TGTGCCAGCACCGAGGGGAGCTCCTACGAGCAGTACTTC.

The genes are TRBV10-2 and TRBJ2-5; 14 bases align to TRBD2. V lost 4 bases to trimming and J lost 8 bases; unmatched junction nucleotides: 15. This CDR3 has 18 amino acids. Per germline, CDR1 WSHSY and CDR2 SAAADI. As DNA, the CDR3 is TGCGCCAGCAGTGCATCCCACTCCGGGGGGACTAGCGGGAGTACCCAGTACTTC. This encodes CASSASHSGGTSGSTQYF.

The rearrangement links TRBV6-1 to TRBJ2-7; TRBD1 is a possible D gene (5 bases). This CDR3 contains 12 residues. V lost 11 bases and J 4 bases, leaving 15 bases between the germline ends. The germline V gene encodes CDR1 MNHNS and CDR2 SASEGT. CDR3 nucleotide sequence: TGTGCCTTAACAGGATTGGGTTACGAGCAGTACTTC. This codes for CALTGLGYEQYF.

This clone appeared a single time. The V call is TRBV27, the J call TRBJ1-2; D unclear. The CDR3 is 13 residues long. V was pared by 3 bases and J by 7 bases, with 12 bases between. Germline V gives CDR1 MNHEY, CDR2 SMNVEV (reference sequence). In nucleotides, the CDR3 is TGTGCCAGCAGTTTTGGGTCGTTCGGTGGCTACACCTTC. Translated, it gives CASSFGSFGGYTF.

The rearrangement uses TRBV19 and TRBJ1-2; D not certain. There are 14 residues in the CDR3. The germline V gene encodes CDR1 LNHDA and CDR2 SQIVND (reference sequence). V shed 1 base and J shed 3 bases, with 9 bases lying between them. For the CDR3, the DNA is TGTGCCAGTAGTATAGTTAGGGATGACTATGGCTACACCTTC. Translation: CASSIVRDDYGYTF.